This T cell receptor (beta chain) is from a study of blood T cell repertoires in COVID-19. Two negative PCRs, clearance, or symptom resolution had been documented for recovered Cohort 3 donors. The ends lost 6 bases at V and 3 bases at J; junction bases unmatched: 8. CDR1 SGHVS and CDR2 FQNEAQ come from the germline V gene. The CDR3 runs 15 residues. Per the authors' pipeline: Estimates of nucleated cell counts were drawn from the amplification of reference gene primers. The protocol was immunoSEQ multiplex PCR, while the TCRdb copy is restricted to in-frame clones and leaves out a portion. The V and J calls and the clone size are those of that table, but D and trimming were determined from the DNA. This table holds 150,000 to 200,000 clones, 70% to 85% found once.

The origin of this receptor is a woman aged 45-59 years who had recovered from COVID-19. The chain is built from TRBV7-8 and TRBJ1-3, with TRBD1 matching 7 bases. Sequencing used PBMCs or T cells enriched from blood (not recorded which). The DNA for the CDR3 is TGTGCCAGCAGTTTGTCGACAGGGCGTGGAAACACCATATATTTT. Amino acids: CASSLSTGRGNTIYF.